One and the same sample provided the 29 T cell receptor beta chains below, sequenced in a study of T cells in Graves' hyperthyroidism and ophthalmopathy. Amplified TCR beta CDR3 regions derived from RNA transcripts. A first-round RT-PCR of the TCR CDR3 used the HTBI primer set. TCRdb redid the calling of the multiplex PCR reads with MiXCR, one entry per CDR3 protein. The table records about 290,000 distinct CDR3 sequences, 12% to 15% of them present only once. Sequencing used blood. Receptors were obtained from a woman aged 40 to 50 with Graves' hyperthyroidism.

The rearrangement links TRBV28 to TRBJ2-3; the match to TRBD2 covers 8 bases. Germline CDR1 MDHEN, CDR2 SYDVKM. Germline trimming cut 2 bases from V and 6 bases from J; bases unmatched to any gene: 4. CDR3 length: 14 residues. The CDR3 bases are TGTGCCAGCAGTTTAGTCGGGACTAGGGATACGCAGTATTTT. It codes for CASSLVGTRDTQYF.

A word on this clonotype: This may stem from a read error, because a much larger clone lies one nucleotide away. The chain combines TRBV3-1 with TRBJ2-7; D remains unclear. The CDR3 sequence is 12 residues long. V was trimmed by 1 base and J by 7 bases, leaving 8 bases between them. CDR1 is LGHDT and CDR2 is YNNKEL in the germline V gene (reference sequence). The CDR3 sequence is CASSQVEGEQYF. The CDR3 region has the DNA TGTGCCAGCAGCCAAGTAGAAGGAGAGCAGTACTTC.

This clonotype came up many times. J is TRBJ2-2 and V is TRBV7-9; possible D gene TRBD1, 5 bases. V was clipped by 6 bases and J by 4 bases, with 6 bases between them. This CDR3 has 12 residues. From germline, CDR1 is SEHNR and CDR2 FQNEAQ (reference sequence). The CDR3 DNA sequence: TGTGCCAGCAGAAGGGGCACCGGGGAGCTGTTTTTT. The encoded protein is CASRRGTGELFF.

V and J are TRBV7-9 and TRBJ1-2, with 7 bases matching TRBD1. The CDR3 consists of 16 residues. Germline assignment: CDR1 SEHNR and CDR2 FQNEAQ (reference sequence). V lost 4 bases to trimming and J lost 3 bases; unmatched junction nucleotides: 11. CDR3 in amino acids: CASSSRRQGRYYGYTF. For the CDR3, the DNA is TGTGCCAGCAGCTCTCGCCGACAGGGACGGTACTATGGCTACACCTTC.

Notes on this clonotype: A much bigger clone sits one base away, suggesting this may be a read error. The chain employs TRBV2 and TRBJ1-1, with 7 bases lining up with TRBD1. In germline, CDR1 is SNHLY, CDR2 FYNNEI. CDR3 length equals 12 residues. The CDR3, as DNA: TGTACCAGCAGTGGACAGGCTATTGAAGCTTTCTTT. Amino acid sequence: CTSSGQAIEAFF.

Ten or more counts support this clonotype. V is TRBV2 and J is TRBJ1-2, with 9 positions matching TRBD1. The junction had 5 bases not matched to a gene; V was cut back by 8 bases and J by 4 bases. Germline V CDR1 and CDR2: SNHLY, FYNNEI. The CDR3 consists of 13 residues. The CDR3 nucleotides read TGTGCCAGCCCCGGGACAGGGAGCTATGGCTACACCTTC. Protein sequence: CASPGTGSYGYTF.

The rearrangement joins TRBV19 to TRBJ2-1; D gene uncertain. Trimming stripped 3 bases from V and 4 bases from J, with 13 bases between. CDR1 and CDR2 from the germline V gene are LNHDA and SQIVND (reference sequence). The CDR3 runs to 15 residues. DNA for the CDR3: TGTGCCAGTAGTATCACTGGTCCCCAATACAATGAGCAGTTCTTC. Protein product: CASSITGPQYNEQFF.

This clonotype was observed a few times. This chain joins TRBV28 and TRBJ1-5; a possible D gene is TRBD1 (5 bases). V shed 2 bases and J shed 5 bases, with 10 bases lying between them. The CDR3 has 14 amino acids. The V gene's germline CDR1 is MDHEN and CDR2 SYDVKM. For the CDR3, the DNA is TGTGCCAGCAGTTTAAGGGACGGTCATCAGCCCCAGCATTTT. Translating gives CASSLRDGHQPQHF.

The chain employs TRBV19 and TRBJ1-4; D may be TRBD1 (6 bases). The CDR3 runs to 14 residues. Germline CDR1 and CDR2: LNHDA and SQIVND (reference sequence). V lost 8 bases and J lost 4, with 14 bases in between. In nucleotides, the CDR3 is TGTGCCAGTCTCAAGACAGGATATAATGAAAAACTGTTTTTT. It encodes CASLKTGYNEKLFF.

This clonotype was detected a few times. The V gene is TRBV6-1, the J gene TRBJ2-5; 7 bases match TRBD2. Germline trimming cut 3 bases from V and 2 bases from J; bases unmatched to any gene: 9. The germline V gene encodes CDR1 MNHNS and CDR2 SASEGT. This CDR3 comprises 16 residues. CDR3 sequence: CASSEAAGEGQETQYF. For the CDR3, the DNA is TGTGCCAGCAGTGAGGCCGCGGGAGAGGGGCAAGAGACCCAGTACTTC.

This sequence joins TRBV7-2 and TRBJ2-1, with 10 bases fitting TRBD1. CDR3 length: 15 amino acids. With 2 bases clipped from V and 8 bases from J, the junction kept 6 bases outside the gene matches. CDR1 and CDR2 from the germline V gene are SGHTA and FQGNSA. The CDR3 coding sequence is TGTGCCAGCAGCTTATCGGGACAGGGGAAGGATGAGCAGTTCTTC. Residues: CASSLSGQGKDEQFF.

This clonotype was picked up many times. The rearrangement joins TRBV5-5 to TRBJ2-7; D not resolved. Trimming shortened V by 3 bases and J by 3 bases, and 7 bases separated the two germline ends. The CDR3 runs 12 residues. Per germline, CDR1 SGHKS and CDR2 YYEKEE (reference sequence). For the CDR3, the DNA is TGTGCCAGCAGCTACACTAACTACGAGCAGTACTTC. Encoded protein: CASSYTNYEQYF.

This clonotype turned up a few times. A read error may be the cause here, since a much bigger clone is one base away. V usage is TRBV12-3 or TRBV12-4 and J usage is TRBJ1-1, with D possibly being TRBD1 (5 bases). The CDR3 covers 13 residues. The CDR3, as DNA: TGTACCAGCAGCCGCGACAGTAACACTGAAGCTTTCTTT. This sequence encodes CTSSRDSNTEAFF.

The sample holds many counts of this clonotype. The genes are TRBV20-1 and TRBJ1-1; D remains ambiguous. The V gene's germline CDR1 is DFQATT and CDR2 SNEGSKA (reference sequence). Trimming shortened V by 6 bases and J by 0 bases, and 14 bases separated the two germline ends. The CDR3 runs 14 residues. CDR3 DNA: TGCAGTGCACGTAAAGGACCCATGAACACTGAAGCTTTCTTT. This gives the protein CSARKGPMNTEAFF.

This clonotype was recorded once. The J gene is TRBJ1-2, the V gene TRBV19; 10 bases map to TRBD1. Germline-derived CDR1 and CDR2 are LNHDA and SQIVND (reference sequence). The trim removed 5 bases at V and 8 bases at J, leaving 5 bases unmatched. The CDR3 is made up of 13 amino acids. Written as DNA, the CDR3 is TGTGCCAGTAGTTGGGACAGGGGATTCGGCTACACCTTC. Protein: CASSWDRGFGYTF.

Only a few counts were recorded for this clonotype. The chain employs TRBV19 and TRBJ2-1, with TRBD2 identical over 13 bases. Germline V gene data show CDR1 as LNHDA and CDR2 as SQIVND (reference sequence). CDR3 length: 17 residues. The junction had 8 bases not matched to a gene; V was cut back by 7 bases and J by 2 bases. DNA for the CDR3: TGTGCCAGTAAGGCTGAGGGACTAGCGGGGCCCTACAATGAGCAGTTCTTC. Protein sequence: CASKAEGLAGPYNEQFF.

The rearrangement links TRBV7-2 to TRBJ2-3; D not resolved. V was shortened by 5 bases and J by 6 bases, with 18 bases between the two germline ends. This CDR3 contains 15 residues. Germline CDR1 is SGHTA and CDR2 is FQGNSA. CDR3 nucleotides: TGTGCCAGCAGCCCGTCAAGGGCTAGTGGGGATACGCAGTATTTT. It codes for CASSPSRASGDTQYF.

At least ten counts were recorded for this clonotype. The chain is built from TRBV29-1 and TRBJ2-5; 8 bases map to TRBD1. The CDR3 covers 14 residues. Unmatched junction bases numbered 3, after V lost 3 bases and J lost 0 bases. CDR1 is SQVTM, CDR2 ANQGSEA, per germline. CDR3 in DNA: TGCAGCGTTGAGGACAGGGAAAACCAAGAGACCCAGTACTTC. This gives the protein CSVEDRENQETQYF.

This clonotype has a count of ten or more. The chain couples TRBV7-9 to TRBJ2-7; weak D call: TRBD2 (8 bases). V dropped 10 bases and J dropped 0 bases, with 19 bases sitting between them. Germline CDR1 is SEHNR and CDR2 is FQNEAQ (reference sequence). The CDR3 contains 15 residues. DNA of the CDR3: TGTGCCACCGGGGGGGGACAGAAAAGCTCCTACGAGCAGTACTTC. It codes for CATGGGQKSSYEQYF.

The gene calls are TRBV11-2 and TRBJ2-3, with 11 bases aligning to TRBD1. Germline CDR1 reads SGHAT; CDR2 reads FQNNGV. CDR3 size: 17 residues. J gave up 4 bases and V 2 bases, and 8 bases lay outside the gene matches. As DNA, the CDR3 is TGTGCCAGCAGCTTACTTAGGCGGACAGGGGGCGCAGATACGCAGTATTTT. Translating gives CASSLLRRTGGADTQYF.

This clonotype was observed at least ten times. The rearrangement joins TRBV7-9 to TRBJ2-3; D ambiguous. Trimming took off 7 bases at V and 1 base at J, with 6 bases between the two ends. Per germline, CDR1 SEHNR and CDR2 FQNEAQ (reference sequence). The CDR3 totals 12 residues. The CDR3 region has the DNA TGTGCCAGCAATTGGGGCACAGATACGCAGTATTTT. Its protein product is CASNWGTDTQYF. The variable domain in full, completed from reference TRBV7-9 and TRBJ2-3, reads DTGVSQNPRHKITKRGQNVTFRCDPISEHNRLYWYRQTLGQGPEFLTYFQNEAQLEKSRLLSDRFSAERPKGSFSTLEIQRTEQGDSAMYLCASNWGTDTQYFGPGTRLTVL.

This clonotype came up many times. The rearrangement joins TRBV9 to TRBJ2-5, with 9 positions matching TRBD2. The CDR3 totals 14 residues. Germline V CDR1 and CDR2: SGDLS, YYNGEE. With V trimmed by 1 base and J by 2 bases, 0 bases remained unmatched. This CDR3 is CASSVLAGQETQYF. CDR3 nucleotide sequence: TGTGCCAGCAGCGTACTAGCGGGACAAGAGACCCAGTACTTC.

This clonotype was counted at least ten times. The genes are TRBV20-1 and TRBJ1-5; perhaps TRBD1 as D (5 bases). The CDR3 runs to 13 residues. V shed 0 bases and J shed 4 bases, with 7 bases lying between them. Germline V gene data show CDR1 as DFQATT and CDR2 as SNEGSKA (reference sequence). CDR3 protein: CSARDPGNQPQHF. In DNA form, the CDR3 reads TGCAGTGCTAGAGATCCAGGGAATCAGCCCCAGCATTTT.

This sequence joins TRBV28 and TRBJ1-5, with TRBD1 matching 8 bases. Germline values: CDR1 MDHEN, CDR2 SYDVKM. The CDR3 contains 19 residues. V lost 6 bases and J lost 2; bases outside the gene matches: 18. The CDR3 sequence: CASSPGTRQGARGNQPQHF. The CDR3 DNA reads TGTGCCAGCAGCCCCGGGACACGGCAGGGGGCAAGGGGCAATCAGCCCCAGCATTTT.

This clonotype was seen at least ten times. The V call is TRBV7-9, the J call TRBJ2-1, with a tentative D call TRBD2 (5 bases). The V end lost 5 bases, the J end lost 8 bases, and 16 bases lay between the germline ends. CDR1 SEHNR and CDR2 FQNEAQ come from the germline V gene (reference sequence). The CDR3 extends over 14 amino acids. The CDR3 is CASSPGQGSDEQFF. The CDR3 bases are TGTGCCAGCAGCCCCGGTCAAGGGAGTGATGAGCAGTTCTTC.

This clonotype was observed many times. V and J are TRBV20-1 and TRBJ1-2; no reliable D call. The germline V gene encodes CDR1 DFQATT and CDR2 SNEGSKA (reference sequence). The V and J ends lost 2 bases and 8 bases respectively, with 12 bases between them. This CDR3 region has 12 residues. CDR3 in DNA: TGCAGTGCTAGACTTACGACGCGGGGCTACACCTTC. This sequence encodes CSARLTTRGYTF.

This clonotype was observed a few times. Just one base apart from a much larger clone, this may be a read error. The conserved phenylalanine or tryptophan is not found at the CDR3 terminus, so this likely reflects a read error. The chain employs TRBV7-8 and TRBJ1-1; D possibly corresponds to TRBD1 (5 bases). From germline, CDR1 is SGHVS and CDR2 FQNEAQ. The CDR3 length is 15 residues. Trimming left V 1 base short and J 1 base short, with 10 bases between. The CDR3 nucleotides read TGTGCCAGCAGCTTAGAGGCAGGGACGAACACTGAAGCTTTCCTT. Amino acids: CASSLEAGTNTEAFL.

This clonotype has a count of ten or more. The V gene is TRBV30, the J gene TRBJ1-2; D perhaps matches TRBD1 (5 bases). V gave up 3 bases and J gave up 7 bases, with 18 bases separating them. The CDR3 loop spans 14 amino acids. Germline values: CDR1 GTSNPN, CDR2 SVGIG (reference sequence). Written as DNA, the CDR3 is TGTGCCTGGAGCCCGAGGGGATATACTGGTGGCTACACCTTC. It yields the protein CAWSPRGYTGGYTF.

The sample holds many counts of this clonotype. This chain joins TRBV28 and TRBJ1-2; no clear D. Trimming shortened V by 8 bases and J by 4 bases, and 11 bases separated the two germline ends. The CDR3 loop spans 12 amino acids. The germline CDR1 and CDR2 sequences are MDHEN and SYDVKM. CDR3 sequence: CASQGGPYGYTF. The CDR3 DNA is TGTGCCAGCCAAGGAGGACCCTATGGCTACACCTTC.